The rows below give T cell receptor beta chains drawn from one sample of a study of T cell responses to AZD1222 COVID-19 vaccine. The assay was immunoSEQ multiplex PCR, and TCRdb's table has in-frame clones only and misses some. The data hold some 150,000 clones, with about 81% observed a single time. The sample in question was peripheral blood, obtained on day 0 of MenACWY control vaccination. These receptor sequences come from an adult in good health. Both conserved end residues are part of each CDR3. The D gene is left open where the match is weak. Expanded clones get a size class; other rows say once, few or many, or leave the size out.

v_gene,d_gene,len,abundance,j_gene,CDR3aa,CDR3nt
TRBV7-6,NA,15,NA,TRBJ2-3,CASSSWATLTYTQYF,TGTGCCAGCAGCTCGTGGGCCACTTTGACCTATACGCAGTATTTT
TRBV18,NA,14,NA,TRBJ1-3,CASSPGTRGNTIYF,TGTGCCAGCTCACCAGGGACACGTGGAAACACCATATATTTT
TRBV24-1,NA,16,few,TRBJ1-5,CATSDLRVLGNQPQHF,TGTGCCACCAGTGATTTAAGGGTGTTAGGCAATCAGCCCCAGCATTTT
TRBV5-1,NA,14,NA,TRBJ1-1,CASSLANRLTEAFF,TGCGCCAGCAGCTTGGCCAACAGGTTAACTGAAGCTTTCTTT
TRBV28,NA,15,NA,TRBJ1-5,CASSPGGASNQPQHF,TGTGCCAGCAGCCCTGGGGGGGCAAGCAATCAGCCCCAGCATTTT
TRBV18,NA,15,NA,TRBJ1-5,CASSPASQAHQPQHF,TGTGCCAGCTCACCAGCAAGCCAGGCTCATCAGCCCCAGCATTTT
TRBV29-1,TRBD1,13,NA,TRBJ2-7,CSVRDRGTYEQYF,TGCAGCGTCCGGGACAGGGGGACTTACGAGCAGTACTTC
TRBV5-6,TRBD1,15,NA,TRBJ1-4,CASSLPGTGGEKLFF,TGTGCCAGCAGCCTGCCCGGGACAGGGGGTGAAAAACTGTTTTTT
TRBV18,TRBD2,15,NA,TRBJ2-3,CASSPTSGGRDTQYF,TGTGCCAGCTCACCGACTAGCGGGGGGCGGGATACGCAGTATTTT
TRBV6-1,NA,14,once,TRBJ1-1,CASSESLGASRAFF,TGTGCCAGCAGTGAGTCATTGGGGGCCTCCAGAGCTTTCTTT
TRBV15,NA,15,NA,TRBJ2-7,CATSRDKGSSYEQYF,TGTGCCACCAGCAGAGATAAAGGGAGCTCCTACGAGCAGTACTTC
TRBV4-1,NA,15,few,TRBJ1-5,CASSHSRDSNQPQHF,TGCGCCAGCAGCCACAGCCGGGACAGCAATCAGCCCCAGCATTTT
TRBV7-9,NA,13,NA,TRBJ1-6,CASSLAGSSPLHF,TGTGCCAGCAGCTTAGCGGGAAGTTCACCCCTCCACTTT
TRBV2,NA,12,few,TRBJ2-3,CASSEALGVWYF,TGTGCCAGCAGTGAAGCGCTGGGGGTTTGGTATTTT
TRBV19,NA,15,NA,TRBJ2-1,CASSPNNEIYNEQFF,TGTGCCAGTAGTCCGAACAATGAAATCTACAATGAGCAGTTCTTC
TRBV6-1,TRBD1,15,NA,TRBJ1-3,CASSGTGGPGNTIYF,TGTGCCAGCAGTGGTACAGGGGGCCCTGGAAACACCATATATTTT
TRBV10-3,TRBD1,13,NA,TRBJ1-1,CAIRGTENTEAFF,TGTGCCATCAGAGGGACAGAGAACACTGAAGCTTTCTTT
TRBV11-2,NA,15,NA,TRBJ1-1,CASSLEPGQNTEAFF,TGTGCCAGCAGCTTAGAACCGGGACAAAACACTGAAGCTTTCTTT
TRBV19,TRBD1,13,NA,TRBJ1-2,CASIGTGTYGYTF,TGTGCCAGTATCGGGACAGGCACTTATGGCTACACCTTC
TRBV24-1,NA,13,NA,TRBJ1-1,CATKESSGAAAFF,TGTGCCACCAAAGAAAGTAGCGGGGCGGCAGCTTTCTTT
TRBV4-1,TRBD2,16,NA,TRBJ2-5,CASSQRTSGGQETQYF,TGCGCCAGCAGCCAGCGGACTAGCGGGGGCCAAGAGACCCAGTACTTC
TRBV3-1/TRBV3-2,NA,17,NA,TRBJ1-4,CASSQDIARGGMEKLFF,TGTGCCAGCAGCCAAGACATTGCGAGAGGGGGGATGGAAAAACTGTTTTTT
TRBV9,NA,15,NA,TRBJ2-1,CASSARGTAGNEQFF,TGTGCCAGCAGCGCCCGGGGCACGGCGGGAAATGAGCAGTTCTTC
TRBV7-2,NA,15,NA,TRBJ2-5,CASSFGRGAQETQYF,TGTGCCAGCAGCTTTGGACGGGGGGCGCAAGAGACCCAGTACTTC
TRBV11-2,TRBD1,15,NA,TRBJ2-1,CASSLSRGQYNEQFF,TGTGCCAGCAGCTTATCCAGGGGACAGTACAATGAGCAGTTCTTC
TRBV19,NA,13,NA,TRBJ1-2,CASSNGPGAGYTF,TGTGCCAGTAGTAACGGTCCGGGCGCTGGCTACACCTTC
TRBV10-3,TRBD1,17,NA,TRBJ1-3,CAIRGAGQGFSGNTIYF,TGTGCCATCAGGGGAGCCGGACAGGGATTTAGTGGAAACACCATATATTTT
TRBV28,NA,15,NA,TRBJ1-1,CASSFGERDSTEAFF,TGTGCCAGCAGCTTCGGGGAGAGGGATAGCACTGAAGCTTTCTTT
TRBV12-3/TRBV12-4,NA,13,NA,TRBJ1-5,CASSLERYQPQHF,TGTGCCAGCAGTTTGGAGAGATATCAGCCCCAGCATTTT
TRBV7-9,TRBD1,15,NA,TRBJ2-5,CASSTGQGAWETQYF,TGTGCCAGCAGCACGGGACAGGGGGCCTGGGAGACCCAGTACTTC
TRBV19,NA,13,NA,TRBJ1-3,CASIPGLGGTIYF,TGTGCCAGTATCCCCGGGCTCGGGGGCACCATATATTTT
TRBV5-1,NA,14,NA,TRBJ2-3,CASNRTLEADTQYF,TGCGCCAGCAATCGGACCCTTGAGGCAGATACGCAGTATTTT
TRBV2,NA,14,NA,TRBJ2-1,CASSESLGIYEQFF,TGTGCCAGCAGTGAATCGTTAGGGATCTATGAGCAGTTCTTC
TRBV5-1,NA,13,NA,TRBJ1-2,CASRPTDLYGYTF,TGCGCCAGCAGACCGACAGACCTCTATGGCTACACCTTC
TRBV6-5,NA,15,NA,TRBJ2-7,CASSYGSASPYEQYF,TGTGCCAGCAGTTACGGATCGGCTAGCCCGTACGAGCAGTACTTC
TRBV7-8,NA,13,NA,TRBJ1-4,CASSRGQNEKLFF,TGTGCCAGCAGCCGAGGACAGAATGAAAAACTGTTTTTT
TRBV6-5,NA,14,NA,TRBJ1-5,CASKQGKGNQPQHF,TGTGCCAGCAAACAGGGTAAGGGCAATCAGCCCCAGCATTTT
TRBV2,NA,14,once,TRBJ1-3,CASSRPSSGNTIYF,TGTGCCAGCAGTCGGCCCTCCTCTGGAAACACCATATATTTT
TRBV19,NA,14,NA,TRBJ2-7,CASSITPGRHEQYF,TGTGCCAGTAGTATTACCCCGGGGAGGCACGAGCAGTACTTC
TRBV10-3,TRBD1,14,NA,TRBJ1-2,CAITPGQGDYGYTF,TGTGCCATCACCCCGGGACAGGGGGACTATGGCTACACCTTC
TRBV11-2,NA,16,NA,TRBJ1-5,CASSLGRSLSNQPQHF,TGTGCCAGCAGCTTAGGGAGGTCCCTTAGCAATCAGCCCCAGCATTTT
TRBV6-5,NA,14,NA,TRBJ2-3,CASSYQPTVDTQYF,TGTGCCAGCAGCTATCAGCCGACAGTAGATACGCAGTATTTT
TRBV7-6,TRBD1,17,NA,TRBJ1-4,CASSLAVGDRGPGKLFF,TGTGCCAGCAGCTTAGCTGTGGGGGACAGGGGGCCTGGAAAACTGTTTTTT
TRBV6-2/TRBV6-3,NA,16,NA,TRBJ1-1,CASSYFAPRANTEAFF,TGTGCCAGCAGTTACTTTGCCCCTAGGGCGAACACTGAAGCTTTCTTT
TRBV11-2,TRBD2,15,NA,TRBJ2-7,CASSFGGAGEYEQYF,TGTGCCAGCAGCTTCGGAGGAGCGGGGGAGTACGAGCAGTACTTC
TRBV12-3/TRBV12-4,NA,13,once,TRBJ1-1,CASSWTTGQEAFF,TGTGCCAGCAGTTGGACGACGGGGCAGGAGGCTTTCTTT
TRBV19,NA,15,NA,TRBJ1-5,CASSPSGPGNQPQHF,TGTGCCAGTAGTCCATCGGGACCGGGAAATCAGCCCCAGCATTTT
TRBV6-5,TRBD1,15,once,TRBJ1-4,CASRAGTGSPEKLFF,TGTGCCAGCAGAGCCGGGACAGGGAGTCCTGAAAAACTGTTTTTT
TRBV7-9,TRBD1,14,once,TRBJ2-2,CASSFTGGSGELFF,TGTGCCAGCAGTTTTACAGGGGGGTCCGGGGAGCTGTTTTTT
TRBV5-1,TRBD1,15,NA,TRBJ2-1,CASSLEGQGFNEQFF,TGCGCCAGCAGCCTGGAGGGACAGGGGTTCAATGAGCAGTTCTTC
TRBV7-3,NA,13,many,TRBJ1-6,CASSLSPNSPLHF,TGTGCCAGCAGCTTAAGCCCCAATTCACCCCTCCACTTT
TRBV19,NA,14,NA,TRBJ1-5,CASTIQGSNQPQHF,TGTGCCAGTACCATACAGGGTAGCAATCAGCCCCAGCATTTT
TRBV15,NA,12,NA,TRBJ2-5,CATSKYQETQYF,TGTGCCACCAGCAAGTACCAAGAGACCCAGTACTTC
TRBV6-1,TRBD2,16,NA,TRBJ2-1,CASSEGAGGRSDEQFF,TGTGCCAGCAGTGAAGGGGCGGGGGGCCGCTCCGATGAGCAGTTCTTC
TRBV15,NA,15,NA,TRBJ1-2,CATSRVGNSHYGYTF,TGTGCCACCAGCAGAGTAGGGAACAGTCACTATGGCTACACCTTC
TRBV2,NA,13,NA,TRBJ2-5,CASRRQRQETQYF,TGTGCCAGCAGGCGGCAGAGACAAGAGACCCAGTACTTC